Listed below are T cell receptor beta chains from one sample, sequenced in a study of blood T cell repertoires in COVID-19. TCRdb's copy holds only in-frame clones and misses some; the assay was immunoSEQ multiplex PCR. The sample yields around 210,000 clones, approximately 85% seen once. Sample: peripheral blood. The receptors stem from a man aged 45-65 years with COVID-19, enrolled during active disease. Both conserved end residues are part of each CDR3. Rows give clone size only sometimes, using once, few, many, or a class for an expanded clone.

V gene,clone size,J gene,CDR3 protein
TRBV7-9,.,TRBJ1-4,CASSGGSQEKLFF
TRBV5-1,.,TRBJ2-7,CASSAQVAGIYEQYF
TRBV30,.,TRBJ1-1,CAWRYSYTEAFF
TRBV25-1,.,TRBJ1-4,CASSERRDPEKLFF
TRBV11-2,few,TRBJ1-5,CASSLTGSQPQHF
TRBV15,.,TRBJ2-3,CATSRDLGQGTQYF
TRBV11-2,.,TRBJ2-7,CASSLGGQGIYEQYF
TRBV21-1,.,TRBJ2-2,CASSKRGREGTGELFF
TRBV4-1,.,TRBJ2-7,CASSQIVAGGYEQYF
TRBV7-8,.,TRBJ2-1,CATGYNEQFF
TRBV28,few,TRBJ1-6,CASSFWRDRSSPLHF
TRBV4-3,.,TRBJ1-2,CASSQGLGTGGGYTF
TRBV2,.,TRBJ1-3,CASRDPGRGGGNTIYF
TRBV4-2,.,TRBJ2-3,CASSQGVSADTQYF
TRBV28,.,TRBJ1-2,CASRSYRGIGYTF
TRBV13,.,TRBJ2-5,CASSLGGTGWAQETQYF
TRBV7-8,.,TRBJ1-1,CASSLAGLNTEAFF
TRBV3-1/TRBV3-2,.,TRBJ2-7,CASSQAITSSYEQYF
TRBV19,once,TRBJ2-3,CASSIGTSGGAVDTQYF
TRBV19,.,TRBJ2-2,CASSILAGGGEYTGELFF
TRBV10-3,.,TRBJ2-7,CAIKGSPGTSGGNYYEQYF
TRBV6-5,.,TRBJ1-2,CASSIDRGPYGYTF
TRBV7-6,.,TRBJ2-3,CASSLPLDTQYF
TRBV25-1,.,TRBJ1-2,CASSEVRYGYTF
TRBV10-3,few,TRBJ2-3,CAAKGLAGGTDTQYF